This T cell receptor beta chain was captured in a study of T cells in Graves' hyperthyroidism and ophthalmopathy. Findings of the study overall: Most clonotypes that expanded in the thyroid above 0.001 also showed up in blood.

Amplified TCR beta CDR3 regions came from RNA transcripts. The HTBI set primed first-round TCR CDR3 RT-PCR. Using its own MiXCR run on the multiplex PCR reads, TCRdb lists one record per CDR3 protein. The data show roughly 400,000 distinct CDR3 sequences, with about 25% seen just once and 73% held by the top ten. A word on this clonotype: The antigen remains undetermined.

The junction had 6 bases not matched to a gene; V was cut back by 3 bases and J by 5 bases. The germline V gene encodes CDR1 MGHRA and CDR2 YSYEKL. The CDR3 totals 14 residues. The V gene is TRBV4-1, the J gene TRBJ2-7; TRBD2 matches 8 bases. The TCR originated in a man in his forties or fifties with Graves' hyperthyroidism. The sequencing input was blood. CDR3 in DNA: TGCGCCAGCAGCCACTCCGGGAGGGCCCACGAGCAGTACTTC. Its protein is CASSHSGRAHEQYF.